Described below is a single T cell receptor beta chain sequence and its context. This clonotype came up a few times. The target of this receptor is not known. It has no much larger one-base neighbor in the sample; base qualities were not kept. V is pared back by 8 bases and J by 4 bases, with 17 bases lying between the germline termini. The CDR3 covers 14 residues, taking in both the cysteine and the phenylalanine. The sequence is cut down to CDR3 DNA, 42 bases in frame from base 1. CDR1 and CDR2 were assigned from the germline V gene as SGHTA and FQGNSA. This sample is part of a study of vaccination and CD4 T cells after COVID-19 (dated by TCRdb to the early 2020s). Concerning the study at large: SARS-CoV-2 positivity had been established in the convalescent patients by nasal swab PCR, and mild disease was recorded in about 9 of these patients and severe disease in one. Post-vaccine blood samples were obtained a median of approximately 74 days after the second vaccine dose, with a range of about 12 to 241 days. The convalescent cohort included six males and four females, with two Hispanic individuals, seven Caucasians, two Asians and one multiracial person. Post-COVID blood samples were collected from convalescent patients a median of around 100 days after diagnosis, with a range of roughly 30 to 161 days. In under 13 COVID-19 convalescent patients and a handful of infection-naive healthy vaccine recipients, researchers compared the spike-specific CD4+ TCR repertoire from before mRNA vaccination with the repertoire from after. Two doses of either the Pfizer-BioNTech BNT162b2 vaccine (n=8) or the Moderna mRNA-1273 vaccine (n=2) were administered to participants. What the research found in general, with its limitations: The median number of SARS-CoV-2-reactive clonotypes rose from 20 to 25 after infection to 38 after vaccination, but the change was not significant. The study included relatively few convalescent patients and did not analyze early timepoints after natural infection. Among convalescent patients, a median about 86% of the SARS-CoV-2-reactive clones seen after vaccination appeared only after vaccination, which suggests priming specific to the vaccine. Nearly all vaccine-specific clones in convalescent patients (304 of 307) were mono-reactive for SARS-CoV-2 spike rather than cross-reactive with common cold coronaviruses.

Receptor amplification or capture employed PCR. Data came from an Illumina iSeq 100. The paper's processing steps were these. Non-productive sequences were filtered out, and CDR3s that did not start with C, did not end with F or W, or were shorter than 7 amino acids were discarded. Similarity between CDR3 sequences was evaluated in R version 3.6.1 using Levenshtein distances (stringdist) and unrooted phylogenetic trees (ape). TCRdb ran its own pipeline on the public reads, namely fastp trimming at Q25 and MiXCR clone calling, and kept in-frame beta chains. CDR3 protein sequences are deduplicated, and each keeps its most common genes and DNA. These V and J calls rely on TCRdb rather than the paper's analysis. The sample table contains some 21,000 distinct CDR3 sequences; only one count was recorded for around 58% of them. The leading ten clones occupy around 1.1% of the sample. The positive SARS-CoV-2 PCR tests of the convalescent patients were dated from March to December 2020, before the Alpha, Beta and Delta variants emerged in the United States. PBMCs were separated from whole blood using Ficoll-Paque Plus gradient centrifugation and then either used fresh or cryopreserved at -140C.

The clonotype comes from a human donor who had recovered from COVID-19. The material sequenced was CD4+ T cells from blood, taken before SARS-CoV-2 vaccination. The sequence links TRBV7-2 to TRBJ1-1; no D segment can be confidently identified. The CDR3 region has the sequence CASAKGLRGTEAFF. The nucleotide sequence is TGTGCCAGCGCCAAAGGTCTCCGGGGCACTGAAGCTTTCTTT.